This is a list of T cell receptor beta chains from one sample in a study of blood T cell repertoires in COVID-19. Produced via immunoSEQ multiplex PCR; TCRdb's table is partial and in-frame only. The profile shows about 440,000 clones, about 91% of them singletons. The specimen sequenced was peripheral blood. The receptors shown here come from a woman aged 45-60 years with COVID-19, enrolled during active disease. Both conserved end residues are part of each CDR3. D genes are given only for firm matches. Where a row states a size, it is once, few, many or the class of an expanded clone; other rows omit it.

v_gene,abundance,j_gene,d_gene,CDR3aa,CDR3nt
TRBV18,NA,TRBJ1-1,NA,CASSPIRGENTEAFF,TGTGCCAGCTCACCAATCAGGGGCGAGAACACTGAAGCTTTCTTT
TRBV6-1,NA,TRBJ1-1,NA,CASSEALGVGEAFF,TGTGCCAGCAGTGAAGCGCTAGGGGTTGGTGAAGCTTTCTTT
TRBV28,NA,TRBJ1-5,NA,CASSSGGSQPQHF,TGTGCCAGCAGTTCCGGGGGTAGTCAGCCCCAGCATTTT
TRBV13,few,TRBJ1-4,TRBD1,CASSLGTGANVRKLFF,TGTGCCAGCAGCTTAGGGACAGGGGCAAACGTTAGAAAACTGTTTTTT
TRBV9,once,TRBJ2-1,NA,CASSVNDEQFF,TGTGCCAGCAGCGTTAATGATGAGCAGTTCTTC
TRBV6-5,NA,TRBJ1-3,NA,CATPREGANTIYF,TGTGCCACTCCCCGGGAGGGAGCAAACACCATATATTTT
TRBV25-1,NA,TRBJ1-4,NA,CASSGGGKLFF,TGTGCCAGCAGTGGAGGGGGAAAACTGTTTTTT
TRBV12-3/TRBV12-4,NA,TRBJ2-7,TRBD2,CASTPVGGNEQYF,TGTGCCAGCACCCCGGTGGGGGGGAACGAGCAGTACTTC
TRBV19,NA,TRBJ2-3,TRBD1,CASSTSTGGTDTQYF,TGTGCCAGTAGTACCTCGACAGGGGGCACCGATACGCAGTATTTT
TRBV4-2,NA,TRBJ2-7,NA,CASSLNGEQYF,TGTGCCAGCAGCCTTAACGGCGAGCAGTACTTC
TRBV30,NA,TRBJ1-5,NA,CAWSLGASGPQHF,TGTGCCTGGAGTCTAGGGGCCTCAGGGCCCCAGCATTTT
TRBV6-4,NA,TRBJ1-2,NA,CASSHRVRYGYTF,TGTGCCAGCAGCCACAGGGTAAGATATGGCTACACCTTC
TRBV10-3,NA,TRBJ1-1,TRBD1,CAISGTGLTEAFF,TGTGCCATCAGCGGGACAGGGCTGACTGAAGCTTTCTTT
TRBV10-3,NA,TRBJ2-1,TRBD1,CAISEWGTGDNEQFF,TGTGCCATCAGTGAGTGGGGGACAGGGGACAATGAGCAGTTCTTC
TRBV7-6,NA,TRBJ2-3,TRBD2,CASSLGGGSSTDTQYF,TGTGCCAGCAGCTTAGGGGGAGGGTCCAGCACAGATACGCAGTATTTT
TRBV28,once,TRBJ1-1,NA,CASSLPSEGNTEAFF,TGTGCCAGCAGTTTACCCTCCGAGGGGAACACTGAAGCTTTCTTT
TRBV6-1,once,TRBJ1-5,NA,CASSEEWGEPQHF,TGTGCCAGCAGTGAAGAATGGGGAGAGCCCCAGCATTTT
TRBV24-1,NA,TRBJ2-1,TRBD2,CATSDRLKAGGSYNEQFF,TGTGCCACCAGTGATCGGCTAAAAGCGGGGGGCTCCTACAATGAGCAGTTCTTC
TRBV11-3,NA,TRBJ2-2,TRBD2,CASSKRGGATGELFF,TGTGCCAGCAGCAAGCGCGGGGGGGCCACCGGGGAGCTGTTTTTT
TRBV19,NA,TRBJ1-2,NA,CASNLQGIGGYTF,TGTGCCAGTAACCTACAGGGAATAGGGGGCTACACCTTC
TRBV7-6,NA,TRBJ2-7,NA,CASSFGSSSYEQYF,TGTGCCAGCAGCTTTGGCTCCAGCTCCTACGAGCAGTACTTC
TRBV19,NA,TRBJ1-2,NA,CASSGGRRVFYGYTF,TGTGCCAGTAGTGGAGGCAGAAGGGTCTTCTATGGCTACACCTTC
TRBV28,NA,TRBJ2-6,TRBD1,CASSPGGPGANVLTF,TGTGCCAGCAGCCCAGGGGGCCCTGGGGCCAACGTCCTGACTTTC
TRBV30,NA,TRBJ2-7,TRBD1,CAWNAGQDYEQYF,TGTGCCTGGAATGCGGGACAGGACTACGAGCAGTACTTC
TRBV2,NA,TRBJ1-2,NA,CASSDSANYGYTF,TGTGCCAGCAGTGACTCCGCTAACTATGGCTACACCTTC
TRBV27,NA,TRBJ1-2,NA,CASSFMDSVSFYGYTF,TGTGCCAGCAGTTTCATGGACAGCGTTTCATTCTATGGCTACACCTTC
TRBV3-1/TRBV3-2,NA,TRBJ2-5,TRBD2,CASKLAGDPQETQYF,TGTGCCAGCAAACTAGCGGGTGACCCTCAAGAGACCCAGTACTTC
TRBV7-9,NA,TRBJ2-3,NA,CASSLSDTQYF,TGTGCCAGCAGCCTGTCAGATACGCAGTATTTT
TRBV28,NA,TRBJ2-7,TRBD1,CASTTDRFQEQYF,TGTGCCAGCACCACGGACAGGTTTCAAGAGCAGTACTTC
TRBV2,NA,TRBJ1-5,NA,CASNLGGFLGNQPQHF,TGTGCCAGCAATCTCGGGGGGTTTTTGGGCAATCAGCCCCAGCATTTT
TRBV6-5,NA,TRBJ1-5,TRBD1,CASRDRDRGGPQHF,TGTGCCAGTAGGGACAGGGACCGGGGGGGGCCCCAGCATTTT
TRBV7-6,NA,TRBJ2-5,TRBD2,CASSFLGGEETQYF,TGTGCCAGCAGCTTTCTCGGGGGGGAAGAGACCCAGTACTTC
TRBV5-1,NA,TRBJ1-2,NA,CASSFSGDYGYTF,TGCGCCAGCAGCTTTTCAGGGGACTATGGCTACACCTTC
TRBV30,NA,TRBJ2-5,NA,CAWSPGSTQETQYF,TGTGCCTGGAGTCCAGGAAGTACCCAAGAGACCCAGTACTTC
TRBV5-1,NA,TRBJ2-7,NA,CASSSLSQGYEQYF,TGCGCCAGCAGCTCCCTCAGCCAGGGCTACGAGCAGTACTTC
TRBV3-1/TRBV3-2,NA,TRBJ2-3,TRBD2,CASSHSLSGEGTDTQYF,TGTGCCAGCAGCCACTCTCTTAGCGGGGAAGGCACAGATACGCAGTATTTT
TRBV7-8,NA,TRBJ2-2,NA,CASSLRGQANTGELFF,TGTGCCAGCAGCTTAAGGGGACAAGCGAACACCGGGGAGCTGTTTTTT
TRBV30,once,TRBJ2-5,NA,CAWSAGVQETQYF,TGTGCCTGGAGTGCGGGGGTCCAAGAGACCCAGTACTTC
TRBV7-3,NA,TRBJ2-2,TRBD2,CASSFTLAGGTTGELFF,TGTGCCAGCAGCTTCACCCTAGCGGGGGGAACCACCGGGGAGCTGTTTTTT
TRBV5-1,NA,TRBJ2-1,TRBD1,CASSSPRDRVANEQFF,TGCGCCAGCAGCTCCCCCCGGGACAGGGTAGCGAATGAGCAGTTCTTC
TRBV9,NA,TRBJ2-7,TRBD2,CASSVGGYRVGEQYF,TGTGCCAGCAGCGTCGGGGGGTATCGGGTGGGCGAGCAGTACTTC
TRBV12-5,NA,TRBJ1-6,NA,CASARGGVNSPLHF,TGTGCTAGTGCCCGAGGGGGGGTGAATTCACCCCTCCACTTT
TRBV18,NA,TRBJ2-7,TRBD2,CASSTSGTSGGRSEQYF,TGTGCCAGCTCAACTTCCGGGACTAGCGGGGGCCGCTCCGAGCAGTACTTC
TRBV27,NA,TRBJ2-7,NA,CASSFHRQDYEQYF,TGTGCCAGCAGTTTTCACCGACAGGACTACGAGCAGTACTTC
TRBV9,NA,TRBJ1-2,NA,CASSVSVLNRDYGYTF,TGTGCCAGCAGCGTATCGGTTCTCAACAGGGATTATGGCTACACCTTC
TRBV5-1,NA,TRBJ2-3,TRBD1,CASSPNSGGTQYF,TGCGCCAGCAGCCCCAACTCAGGGGGTACGCAGTATTTT